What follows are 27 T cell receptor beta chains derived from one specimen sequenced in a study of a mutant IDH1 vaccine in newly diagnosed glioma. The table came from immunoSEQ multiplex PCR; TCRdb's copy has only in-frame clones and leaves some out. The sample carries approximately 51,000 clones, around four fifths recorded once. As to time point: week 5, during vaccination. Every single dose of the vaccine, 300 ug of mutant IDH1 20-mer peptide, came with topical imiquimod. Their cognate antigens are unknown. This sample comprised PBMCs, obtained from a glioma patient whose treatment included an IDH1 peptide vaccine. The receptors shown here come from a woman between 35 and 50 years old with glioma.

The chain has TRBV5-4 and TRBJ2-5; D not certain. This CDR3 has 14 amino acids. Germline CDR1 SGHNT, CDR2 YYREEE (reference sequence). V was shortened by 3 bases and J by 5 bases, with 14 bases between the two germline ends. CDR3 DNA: TGTGCCAGCAGCTACTGGTTGTGGCGGGAGACCCAGTACTTC. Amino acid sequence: CASSYWLWRETQYF.

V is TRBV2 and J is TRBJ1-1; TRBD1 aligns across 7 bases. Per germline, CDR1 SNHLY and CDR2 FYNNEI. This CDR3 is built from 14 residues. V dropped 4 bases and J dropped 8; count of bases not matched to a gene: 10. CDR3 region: CASSAGQPKWEAFF. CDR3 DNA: TGTGCCAGCAGTGCGGGACAGCCAAAATGGGAAGCTTTCTTT.

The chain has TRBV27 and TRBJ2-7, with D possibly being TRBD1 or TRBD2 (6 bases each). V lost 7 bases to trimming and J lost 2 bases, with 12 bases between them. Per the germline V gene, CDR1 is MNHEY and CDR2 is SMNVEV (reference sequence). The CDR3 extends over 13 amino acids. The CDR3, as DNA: TGTGCCAGCAACCGGGGGCCAGCCTACGAGCAGTACTTC. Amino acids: CASNRGPAYEQYF.

CDR3 coding DNA: TGTGCCAGCAGCTTGAGGGACTTAGCATCAGATACGCAGTATTTT. Translated: CASSLRDLASDTQYF. The rearrangement joins TRBV5-4 to TRBJ2-3, with D maybe TRBD2 (6 bases). The germline V and J ends were trimmed by 1 base and 4 bases, with 13 bases remaining between them. CDR3 size: 15 residues. Germline-derived CDR1 and CDR2 are SGHNT and YYREEE (reference sequence). Variable domain in full (rest from reference TRBV5-4 and TRBJ2-3): ETGVTQSPTHLIKTRGQQVTLRCSSQSGHNTVSWYQQALGQGPQFIFQYYREEENGRGNFPPRFSGLQFPNYSSELNVNALELDDSALYLCASSLRDLASDTQYFGPGTRLTVL.

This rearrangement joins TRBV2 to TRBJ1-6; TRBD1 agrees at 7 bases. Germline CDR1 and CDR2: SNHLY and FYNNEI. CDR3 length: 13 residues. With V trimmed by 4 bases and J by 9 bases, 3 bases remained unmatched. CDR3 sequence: CASSGQGRSPLHF. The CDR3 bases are TGTGCCAGCAGTGGACAGGGTCGTTCACCCCTCCACTTT.

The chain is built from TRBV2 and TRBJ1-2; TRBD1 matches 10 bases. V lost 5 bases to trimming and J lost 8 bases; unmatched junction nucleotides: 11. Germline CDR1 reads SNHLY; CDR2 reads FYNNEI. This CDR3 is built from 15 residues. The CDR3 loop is CASSRQGAQLGGYTF. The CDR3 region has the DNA TGTGCCAGCAGTCGACAGGGGGCGCAGCTAGGAGGCTACACCTTC.

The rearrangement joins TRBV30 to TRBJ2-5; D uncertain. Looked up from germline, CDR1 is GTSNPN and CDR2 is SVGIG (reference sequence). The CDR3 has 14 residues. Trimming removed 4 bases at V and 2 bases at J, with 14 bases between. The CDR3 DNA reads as TGTGCCTGGACCCCCCCTCGGCGGCAAGAGACCCAGTACTTC. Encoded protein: CAWTPPRRQETQYF.

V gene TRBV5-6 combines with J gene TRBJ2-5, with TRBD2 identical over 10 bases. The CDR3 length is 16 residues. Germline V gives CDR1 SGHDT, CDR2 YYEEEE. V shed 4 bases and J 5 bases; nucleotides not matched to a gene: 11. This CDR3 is CASSTILAGEAETQYF. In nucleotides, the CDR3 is TGTGCCAGCAGCACGATCCTAGCGGGGGAGGCGGAGACCCAGTACTTC.

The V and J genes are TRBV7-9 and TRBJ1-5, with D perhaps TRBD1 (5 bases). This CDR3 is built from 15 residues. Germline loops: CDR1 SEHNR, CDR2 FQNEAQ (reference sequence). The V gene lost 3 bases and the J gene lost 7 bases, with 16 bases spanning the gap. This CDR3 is CASSLSPPRGQPQHF. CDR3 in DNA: TGTGCCAGCAGCTTGAGCCCCCCCCGGGGGCAGCCCCAGCATTTT.

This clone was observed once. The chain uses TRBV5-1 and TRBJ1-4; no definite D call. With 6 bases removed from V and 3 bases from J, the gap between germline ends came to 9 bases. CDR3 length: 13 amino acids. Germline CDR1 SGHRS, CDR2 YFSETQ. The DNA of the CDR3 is TGCGCCAGCAACGAGGGCTCTAATGAAAAACTGTTTTTT. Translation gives CASNEGSNEKLFF.

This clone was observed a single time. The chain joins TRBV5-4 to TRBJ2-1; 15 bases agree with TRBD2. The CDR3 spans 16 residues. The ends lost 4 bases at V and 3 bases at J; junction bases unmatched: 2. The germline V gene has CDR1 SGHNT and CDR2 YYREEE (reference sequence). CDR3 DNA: TGTGCCAGCAGCGGGGGACTAGCGGGGGGCTACAATGAGCAGTTCTTC. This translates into CASSGGLAGGYNEQFF.

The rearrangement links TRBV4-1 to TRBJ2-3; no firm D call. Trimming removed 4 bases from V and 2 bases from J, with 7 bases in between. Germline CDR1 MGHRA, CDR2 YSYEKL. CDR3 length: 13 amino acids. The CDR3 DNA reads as TGCGCCAGCAGCCCTCTGCACACAGATACGCAGTATTTT. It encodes CASSPLHTDTQYF.

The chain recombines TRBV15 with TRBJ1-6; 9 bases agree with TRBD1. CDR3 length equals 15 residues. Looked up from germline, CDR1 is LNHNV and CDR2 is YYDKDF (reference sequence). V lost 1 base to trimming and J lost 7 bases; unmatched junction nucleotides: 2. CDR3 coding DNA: TGTGCCACCAGCAGAGTCGACAGGGGGAATTCACCCCTCCACTTT. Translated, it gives CATSRVDRGNSPLHF.

CDR3 amino acids: CASSPQSPSGGTYTGELFF. The DNA of the CDR3 is TGCGCCAGCAGCCCCCAAAGTCCCAGCGGGGGGACTTACACCGGGGAGCTGTTTTTT. The chain has TRBV4-3 and TRBJ2-2, with TRBD2 matching over 9 bases. The V segment lost 4 bases and the J segment 3 bases; nucleotides outside the gene matches: 15. CDR1 is LGHNA and CDR2 is YSLEER in the germline V gene. The CDR3 consists of 19 residues.

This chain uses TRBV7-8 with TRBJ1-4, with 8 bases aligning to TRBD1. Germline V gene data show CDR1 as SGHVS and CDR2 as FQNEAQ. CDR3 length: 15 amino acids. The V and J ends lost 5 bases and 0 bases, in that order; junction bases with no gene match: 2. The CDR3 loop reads CASSEQGATNEKLFF. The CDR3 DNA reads TGTGCCAGCAGCGAACAGGGGGCAACTAATGAAAAACTGTTTTTT.

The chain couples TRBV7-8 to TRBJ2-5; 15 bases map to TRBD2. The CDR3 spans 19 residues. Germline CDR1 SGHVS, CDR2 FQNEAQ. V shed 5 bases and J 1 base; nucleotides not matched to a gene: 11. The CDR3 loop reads CASSHRGTSGGKTQETQYF. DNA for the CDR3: TGTGCCAGCAGCCACCGGGGGACTAGCGGGGGGAAAACCCAAGAGACCCAGTACTTC.

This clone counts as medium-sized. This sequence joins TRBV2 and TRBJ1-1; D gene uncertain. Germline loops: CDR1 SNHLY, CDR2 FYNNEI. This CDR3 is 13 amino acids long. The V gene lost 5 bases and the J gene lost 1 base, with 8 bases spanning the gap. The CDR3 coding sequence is TGTGCCAGCAGTCTGAGCCAGAACACTGAAGCTTTCTTT. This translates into CASSLSQNTEAFF.

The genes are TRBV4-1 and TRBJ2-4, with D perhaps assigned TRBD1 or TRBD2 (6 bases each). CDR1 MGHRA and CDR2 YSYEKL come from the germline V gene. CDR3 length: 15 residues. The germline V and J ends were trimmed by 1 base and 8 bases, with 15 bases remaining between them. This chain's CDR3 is CASSQASERGDIQYF. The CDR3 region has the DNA TGCGCCAGCAGCCAAGCCTCAGAAAGGGGGGACATTCAGTACTTC.

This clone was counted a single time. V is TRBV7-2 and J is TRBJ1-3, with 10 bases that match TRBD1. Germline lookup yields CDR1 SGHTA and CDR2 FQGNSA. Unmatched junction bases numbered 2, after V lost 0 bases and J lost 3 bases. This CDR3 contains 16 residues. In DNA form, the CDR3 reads TGTGCCAGCAGCTTAGCGGGGACAGGGGTTGGAAACACCATATATTTT. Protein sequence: CASSLAGTGVGNTIYF.

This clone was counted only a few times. For the CDR3, the DNA is TGCGCCAGCAGTGAGTCTGCAGTGAACACTGAAGCTTTCTTT. It yields the protein CASSESAVNTEAFF. The J gene is TRBJ1-1, the V gene TRBV10-1; D is unresolved. The CDR3 spans 14 residues. Per the germline V gene, CDR1 is WNHNN and CDR2 is SYGVQD (reference sequence). V lost 0 bases, J lost 0 bases, and 5 bases lay in between.

For the CDR3, the DNA is TGCAGCGTTGGAACTACCTTCGAGCAGTACTTC. Its translation is CSVGTTFEQYF. The rearrangement joins TRBV29-1 to TRBJ2-7; D is undetermined. Trimming left V 4 bases short and J 6 bases short, with 10 bases between. This CDR3 contains 11 residues. Germline loops: CDR1 SQVTM, CDR2 ANQGSEA.

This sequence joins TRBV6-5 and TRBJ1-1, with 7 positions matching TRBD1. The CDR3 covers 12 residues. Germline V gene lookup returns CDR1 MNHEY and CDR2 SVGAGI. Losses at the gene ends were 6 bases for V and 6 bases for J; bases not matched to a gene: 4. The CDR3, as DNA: TGTGCCAGCAGGACAGGGACTTCTGAAGCTTTCTTT. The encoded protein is CASRTGTSEAFF.

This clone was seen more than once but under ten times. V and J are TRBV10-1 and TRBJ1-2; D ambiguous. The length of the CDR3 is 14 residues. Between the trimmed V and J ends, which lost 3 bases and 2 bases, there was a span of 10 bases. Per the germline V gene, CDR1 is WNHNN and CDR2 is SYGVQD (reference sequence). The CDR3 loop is CASSEGRVNYGYTF. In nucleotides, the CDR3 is TGCGCCAGCAGTGAAGGAAGAGTGAACTATGGCTACACCTTC.

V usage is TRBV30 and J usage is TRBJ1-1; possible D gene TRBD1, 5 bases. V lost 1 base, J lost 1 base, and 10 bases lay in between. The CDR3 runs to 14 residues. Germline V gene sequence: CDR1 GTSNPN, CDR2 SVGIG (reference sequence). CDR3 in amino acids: CAWSAVQGNTEAFF. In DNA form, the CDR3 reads TGTGCCTGGAGTGCGGTTCAGGGGAACACTGAAGCTTTCTTT.

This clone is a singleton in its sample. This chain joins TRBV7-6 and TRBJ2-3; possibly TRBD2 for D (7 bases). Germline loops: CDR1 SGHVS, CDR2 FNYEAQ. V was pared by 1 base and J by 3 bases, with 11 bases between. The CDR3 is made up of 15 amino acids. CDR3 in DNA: TGTGCCAGCAGCTTAGAGGGGGGGCGTACAGATACGCAGTATTTT. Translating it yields CASSLEGGRTDTQYF.

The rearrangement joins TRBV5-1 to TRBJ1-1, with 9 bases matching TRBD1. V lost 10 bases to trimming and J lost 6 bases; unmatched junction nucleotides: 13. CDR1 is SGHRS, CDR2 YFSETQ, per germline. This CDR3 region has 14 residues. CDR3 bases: TGCGCCGGGAAACAGGGGGCTGGAACGGCTGAAGCTTTCTTT. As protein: CAGKQGAGTAEAFF. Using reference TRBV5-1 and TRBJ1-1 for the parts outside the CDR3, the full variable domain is KAGVTQTPRYLIKTRGQQVTLSCSPISGHRSVSWYQQTPGQGLQFLFEYFSETQRNKGNFPGRFSGRQFSNSRSEMNVSTLELGDSALYLCAGKQGAGTAEAFFGQGTRLTVV.

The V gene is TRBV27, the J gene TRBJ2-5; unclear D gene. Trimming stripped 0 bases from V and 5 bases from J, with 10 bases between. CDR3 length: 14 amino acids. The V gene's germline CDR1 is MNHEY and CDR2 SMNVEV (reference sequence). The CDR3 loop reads CASSLSGGYETQYF. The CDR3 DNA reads TGTGCCAGCAGTTTATCGGGCGGCTATGAGACCCAGTACTTC.